These T cell receptor beta chains were read from a single sample in a study of T cell responses to AZD1222 COVID-19 vaccine. The data were produced by immunoSEQ multiplex PCR, yet TCRdb's version contains in-frame clones alone and is incomplete. The sample lists tens of thousands of clones, around 89% occurring once. The material was peripheral blood, obtained 28 days after the second AZD1222 dose. These TCRs come from an adult who received the AZD1222 COVID-19 vaccine. CDR3s include the opening cysteine and the closing phenylalanine or tryptophan. A D gene is named only where the DNA matches it firmly. Some rows mark clone size as missing; the rest say once, few, many or name a class of expanded clone.

CDR3nt	CDR3aa	abundance	d_gene	j_gene	v_gene
TGTGCCAGCAGCCAAGTCCCGGAGACCCAGTACTTC	CASSQVPETQYF	NA	NA	TRBJ2-5	TRBV3-1/TRBV3-2
TGCGCCAGCAGCTTGGAGGGAGGGCCAACCTACGAGCAGTACTTC	CASSLEGGPTYEQYF	NA	TRBD2	TRBJ2-7	TRBV5-1
TGTGCCAGCAGGGGACAGACAGAGACCCAGTACTTC	CASRGQTETQYF	NA	TRBD1	TRBJ2-5	TRBV6-5
TGTGCCAGCAGTGAATATTTTGGTCCCTCGCCTTCACCCCTCCACTTT	CASSEYFGPSPSPLHF	once	NA	TRBJ1-6	TRBV25-1
TGTGCCTGGAGTGTAGGTCCTGGCAATCAGCCCCAGCATTTT	CAWSVGPGNQPQHF	NA	NA	TRBJ1-5	TRBV30
TGTGCCCTATCCCCGGAAGCTTTCTTT	CALSPEAFF	NA	NA	TRBJ1-1	TRBV7-9
TGTGCCAGCAGTTGGGGGTCGACGAACACTGAAGCTTTCTTT	CASSWGSTNTEAFF	NA	NA	TRBJ1-1	TRBV28
TGTGCCAGCAGCACGATGGTGAACACTGAAGCTTTCTTT	CASSTMVNTEAFF	NA	NA	TRBJ1-1	TRBV6-2/TRBV6-3
TGTGCCACCAGTGATTCCCCCCCCACAGATACGCAGTATTTT	CATSDSPPTDTQYF	NA	NA	TRBJ2-3	TRBV24-1
TGTGCCAGCAGTCCCCTCCTACCCGGGGAGCTGTTTTTT	CASSPLLPGELFF	NA	NA	TRBJ2-2	TRBV12-3/TRBV12-4
TGTGCCAGCAGGAGGGCGGACTATGGCTACACCTTC	CASRRADYGYTF	NA	NA	TRBJ1-2	TRBV3-1/TRBV3-2
TGTGCCAGCAGCTTAGGAGGGCGCGTTGGCTACACCTTC	CASSLGGRVGYTF	NA	NA	TRBJ1-2	TRBV5-5
TGTGCCACCAGCAGAGTCACAGGGAGCTACAATGAGCAGTTCTTC	CATSRVTGSYNEQFF	many	NA	TRBJ2-1	TRBV15
TGTGCCAGCAGCGTAGCAGGACAAGGAAACCATGGCTACACCTTC	CASSVAGQGNHGYTF	NA	NA	TRBJ1-2	TRBV7-6